This T cell receptor beta chain stems from a study of T cell responses to AZD1222 COVID-19 vaccine. Study conclusions and caveats: After the peak T cell response, and only then, were repertoires sampled. A rise in Spike-specific TCR breadth and depth followed two AZD1222 doses.

Worth noting for this clone: Antigen unknown.

Repertoires were generated with immunoSEQ multiplex PCR, while TCRdb's copy carries only in-frame clones and drops some. This table holds about 35,000 clones, about 88% found once. Germline CDR1 is SGHVS and CDR2 is FNYEAQ. The CDR3 is made up of 14 amino acids. Trimming removed 5 bases at V and 3 bases at J, with 14 bases between. This clonotype originated in an adult in good health. V gene TRBV7-6 combines with J gene TRBJ2-7; D is undetermined. Specimen: peripheral blood, collected on day 0 of AZD1222 vaccination. In nucleotides, the CDR3 is TGTGCCAGCAGCCCATCGGGCCGCTTCTACGAGCAGTACTTC. It translates to CASSPSGRFYEQYF.